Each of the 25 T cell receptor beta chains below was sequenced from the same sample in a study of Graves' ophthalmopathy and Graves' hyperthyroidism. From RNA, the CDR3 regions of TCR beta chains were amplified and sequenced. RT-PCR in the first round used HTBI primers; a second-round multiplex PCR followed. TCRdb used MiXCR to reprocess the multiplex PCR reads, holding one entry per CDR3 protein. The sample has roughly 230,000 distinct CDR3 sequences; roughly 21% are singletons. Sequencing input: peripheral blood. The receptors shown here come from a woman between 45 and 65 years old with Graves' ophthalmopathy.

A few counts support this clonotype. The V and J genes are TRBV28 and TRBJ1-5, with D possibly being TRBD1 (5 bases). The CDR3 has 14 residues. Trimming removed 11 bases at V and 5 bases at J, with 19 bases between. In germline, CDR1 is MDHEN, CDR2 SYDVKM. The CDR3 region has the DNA TGTGCCTCCTCTGGGACGGCCGGATATCAGCCCCAGCATTTT. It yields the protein CASSGTAGYQPQHF.

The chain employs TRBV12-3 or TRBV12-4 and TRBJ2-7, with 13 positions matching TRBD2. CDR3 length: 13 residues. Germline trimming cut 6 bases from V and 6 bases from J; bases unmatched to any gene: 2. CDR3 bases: TGTGCCAGCAGACTAGCGGGAGGGTCCGAGCAGTACTTC. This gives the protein CASRLAGGSEQYF.

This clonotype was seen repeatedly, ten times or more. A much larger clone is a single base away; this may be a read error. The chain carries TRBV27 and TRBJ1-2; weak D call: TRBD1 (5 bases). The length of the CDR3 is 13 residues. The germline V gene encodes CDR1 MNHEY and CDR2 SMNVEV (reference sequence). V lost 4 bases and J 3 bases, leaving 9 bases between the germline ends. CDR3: CASSSVQDYGYTF. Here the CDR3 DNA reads TGTGCCAGCAGTTCTGTACAGGACTATGGCTACACCTTC.

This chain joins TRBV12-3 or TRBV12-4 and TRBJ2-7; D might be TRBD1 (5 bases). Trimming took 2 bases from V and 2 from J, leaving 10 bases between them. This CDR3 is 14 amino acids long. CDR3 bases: TGTGCCAGCAGTTTATCTCGGACACCCTACGAGCAGTACTTC. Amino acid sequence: CASSLSRTPYEQYF.

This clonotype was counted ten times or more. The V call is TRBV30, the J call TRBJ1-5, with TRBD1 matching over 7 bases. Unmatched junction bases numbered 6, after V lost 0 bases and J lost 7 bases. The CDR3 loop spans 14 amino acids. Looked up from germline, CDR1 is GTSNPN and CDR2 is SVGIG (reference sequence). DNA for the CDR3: TGTGCCTGGAGTGTAGTTTCAGGGGGGCAGCCCCAGCATTTT. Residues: CAWSVVSGGQPQHF.

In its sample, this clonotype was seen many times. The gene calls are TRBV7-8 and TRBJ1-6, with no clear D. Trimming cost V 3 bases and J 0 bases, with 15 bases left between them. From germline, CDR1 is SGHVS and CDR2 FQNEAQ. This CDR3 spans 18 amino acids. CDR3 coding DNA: TGTGCCAGCAGCTTCCGACAACCCTCGAGCTCCTATAATTCACCCCTCCACTTT. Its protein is CASSFRQPSSSYNSPLHF.

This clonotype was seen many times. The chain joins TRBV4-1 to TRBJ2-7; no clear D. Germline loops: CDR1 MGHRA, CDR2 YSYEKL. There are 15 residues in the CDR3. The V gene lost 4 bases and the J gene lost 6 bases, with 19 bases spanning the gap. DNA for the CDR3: TGCGCCAGCAGCCCAGAAGGTGTAGTAGGAGTCGAGCAGTACTTC. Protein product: CASSPEGVVGVEQYF.

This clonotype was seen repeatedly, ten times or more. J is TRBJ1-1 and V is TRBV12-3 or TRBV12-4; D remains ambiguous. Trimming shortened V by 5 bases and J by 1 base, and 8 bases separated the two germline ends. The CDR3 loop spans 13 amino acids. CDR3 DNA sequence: TGTGCCAGCAGTCTGGCCCCGAACACTGAAGCTTTCTTT. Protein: CASSLAPNTEAFF.

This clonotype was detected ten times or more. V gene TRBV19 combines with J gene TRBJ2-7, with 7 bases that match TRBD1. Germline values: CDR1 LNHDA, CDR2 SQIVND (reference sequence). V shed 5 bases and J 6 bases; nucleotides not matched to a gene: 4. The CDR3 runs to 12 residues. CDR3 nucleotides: TGTGCCAGTAGTTCGACAGGGCGCGAGCAGTACTTC. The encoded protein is CASSSTGREQYF.

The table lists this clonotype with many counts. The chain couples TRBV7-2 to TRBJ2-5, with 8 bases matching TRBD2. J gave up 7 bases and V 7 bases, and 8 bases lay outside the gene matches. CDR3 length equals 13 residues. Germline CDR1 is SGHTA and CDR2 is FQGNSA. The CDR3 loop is CASKVAGSRTQYF. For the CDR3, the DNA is TGTGCCAGCAAGGTAGCGGGGAGCAGGACCCAGTACTTC.

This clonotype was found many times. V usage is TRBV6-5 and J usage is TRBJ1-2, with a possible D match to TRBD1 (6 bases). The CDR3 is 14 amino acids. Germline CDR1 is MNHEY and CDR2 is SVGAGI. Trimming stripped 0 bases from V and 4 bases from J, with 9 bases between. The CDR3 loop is CASSYSGRGYGYTF. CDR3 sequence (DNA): TGTGCCAGCAGTTACTCGGGCAGGGGCTATGGCTACACCTTC.

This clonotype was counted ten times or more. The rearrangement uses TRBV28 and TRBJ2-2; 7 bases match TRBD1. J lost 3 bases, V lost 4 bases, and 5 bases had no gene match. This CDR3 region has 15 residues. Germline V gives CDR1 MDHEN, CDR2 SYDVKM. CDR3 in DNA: TGTGCCAGCAGTTCAGGACAGGAAGACACCGGGGAGCTGTTTTTT. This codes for CASSSGQEDTGELFF.

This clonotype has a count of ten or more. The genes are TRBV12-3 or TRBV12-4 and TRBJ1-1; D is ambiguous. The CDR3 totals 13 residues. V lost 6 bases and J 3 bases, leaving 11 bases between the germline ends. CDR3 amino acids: CASRRSAHTEAFF. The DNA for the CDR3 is TGTGCCAGCAGGCGGTCAGCCCACACTGAAGCTTTCTTT.

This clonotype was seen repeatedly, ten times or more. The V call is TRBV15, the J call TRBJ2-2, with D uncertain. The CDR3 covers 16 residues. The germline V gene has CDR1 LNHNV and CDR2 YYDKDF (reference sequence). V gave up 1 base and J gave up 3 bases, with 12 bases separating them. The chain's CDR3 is CATSRVSSLDTGELFF. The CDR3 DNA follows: TGTGCCACCAGCAGAGTGTCTAGTCTCGACACCGGGGAGCTGTTTTTT.

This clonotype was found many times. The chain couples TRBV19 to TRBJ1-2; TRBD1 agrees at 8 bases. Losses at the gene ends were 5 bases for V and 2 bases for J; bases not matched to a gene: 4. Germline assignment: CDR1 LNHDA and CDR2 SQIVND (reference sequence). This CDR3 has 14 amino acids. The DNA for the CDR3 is TGTGCCAGTAGTCCCCGGGACAGGAACTATGGCTACACCTTC. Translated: CASSPRDRNYGYTF.

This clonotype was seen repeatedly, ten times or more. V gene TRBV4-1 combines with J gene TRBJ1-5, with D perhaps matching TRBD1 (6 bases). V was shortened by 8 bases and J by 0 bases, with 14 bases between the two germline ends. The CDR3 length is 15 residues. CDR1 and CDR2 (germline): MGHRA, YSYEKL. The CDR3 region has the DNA TGCGCCAGCCAGAGCTCGACAGGTAGCAATCAGCCCCAGCATTTT. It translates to CASQSSTGSNQPQHF.

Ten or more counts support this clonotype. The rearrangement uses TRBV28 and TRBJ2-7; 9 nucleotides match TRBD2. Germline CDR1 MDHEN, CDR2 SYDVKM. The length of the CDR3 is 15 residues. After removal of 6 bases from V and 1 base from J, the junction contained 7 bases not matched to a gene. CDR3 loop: CASSNSGSGSYEQYF. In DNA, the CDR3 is TGTGCCAGCAGCAATAGCGGGAGCGGGTCCTACGAGCAGTACTTC.

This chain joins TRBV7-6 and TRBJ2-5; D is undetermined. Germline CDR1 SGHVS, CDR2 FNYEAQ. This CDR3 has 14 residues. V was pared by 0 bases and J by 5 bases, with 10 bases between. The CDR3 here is CASSLAVRSETQYF. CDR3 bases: TGTGCCAGCAGCTTAGCGGTCCGGTCGGAGACCCAGTACTTC.

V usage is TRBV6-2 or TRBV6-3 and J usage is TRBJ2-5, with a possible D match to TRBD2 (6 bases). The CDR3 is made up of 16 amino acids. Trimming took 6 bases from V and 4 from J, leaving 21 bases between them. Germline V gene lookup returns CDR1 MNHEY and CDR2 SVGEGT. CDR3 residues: CASSLTRRGPRETQYF. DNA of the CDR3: TGTGCCAGCAGCCTAACCCGGAGGGGACCAAGAGAGACCCAGTACTTC.

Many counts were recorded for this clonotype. CDR3 loop: CASSQIGTEAFF. CDR3 coding DNA: TGTGCCAGCTCACAAATAGGTACTGAAGCTTTCTTT. V is TRBV18 and J is TRBJ1-1; D remains ambiguous. The V end was cut by 4 bases, the J end by 5 bases, with 8 bases between. This CDR3 contains 12 residues. Germline V gives CDR1 KGHSH, CDR2 LQKENI.

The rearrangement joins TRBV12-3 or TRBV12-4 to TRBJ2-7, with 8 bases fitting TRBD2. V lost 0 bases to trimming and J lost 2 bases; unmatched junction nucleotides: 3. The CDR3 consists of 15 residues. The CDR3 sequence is CASSLASGIAYEQYF. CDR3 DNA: TGTGCCAGCAGTTTAGCTAGCGGGATCGCCTACGAGCAGTACTTC.

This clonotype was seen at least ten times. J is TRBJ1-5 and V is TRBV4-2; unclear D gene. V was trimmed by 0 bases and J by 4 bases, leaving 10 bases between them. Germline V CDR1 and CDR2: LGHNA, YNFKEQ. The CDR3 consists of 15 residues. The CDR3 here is CASSQELGKNQPQHF. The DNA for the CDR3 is TGTGCCAGCAGCCAAGAGCTAGGAAAAAATCAGCCCCAGCATTTT.

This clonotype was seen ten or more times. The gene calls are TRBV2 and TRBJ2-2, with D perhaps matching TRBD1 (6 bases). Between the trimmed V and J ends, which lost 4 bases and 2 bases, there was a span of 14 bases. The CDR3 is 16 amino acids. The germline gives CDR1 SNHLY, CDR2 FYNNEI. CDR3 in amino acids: CASSVSRQANTGELFF. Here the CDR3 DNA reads TGTGCCAGCAGTGTTTCCCGACAGGCAAACACCGGGGAGCTGTTTTTT.

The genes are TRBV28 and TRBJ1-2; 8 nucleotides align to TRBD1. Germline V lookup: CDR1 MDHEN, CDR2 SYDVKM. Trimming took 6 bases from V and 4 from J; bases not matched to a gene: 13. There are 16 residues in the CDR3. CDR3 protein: CASSLTSDREVYGYTF. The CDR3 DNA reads TGTGCCAGCAGCCTTACATCGGACAGGGAGGTCTATGGCTACACCTTC.

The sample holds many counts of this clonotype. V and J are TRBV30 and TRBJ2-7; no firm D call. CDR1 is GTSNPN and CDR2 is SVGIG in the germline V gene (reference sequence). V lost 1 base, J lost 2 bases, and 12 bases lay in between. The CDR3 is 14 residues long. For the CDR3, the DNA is TGTGCCTGGAGTGCCTGGACGGCCACCTACGAGCAGTACTTC. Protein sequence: CAWSAWTATYEQYF.